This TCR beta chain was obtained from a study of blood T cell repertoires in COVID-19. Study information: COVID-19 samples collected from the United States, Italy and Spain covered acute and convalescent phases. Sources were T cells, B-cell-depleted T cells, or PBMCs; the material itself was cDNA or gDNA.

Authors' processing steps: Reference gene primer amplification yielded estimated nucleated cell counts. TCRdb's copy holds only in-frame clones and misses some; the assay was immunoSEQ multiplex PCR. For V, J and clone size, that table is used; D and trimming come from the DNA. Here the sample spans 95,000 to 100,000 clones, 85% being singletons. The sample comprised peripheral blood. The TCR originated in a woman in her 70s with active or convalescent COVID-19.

The CDR3 DNA follows: TGTGCCAGCTCACCGCTTGTCTTTGGCAGGGGGGTACGTGCAGACTATGGCTACACCTTC. It specifies CASSPLVFGRGVRADYGYTF. This chain joins TRBV18 and TRBJ1-2; TRBD1 matches 7 bases. The CDR3 length is 20 residues. The ends lost 3 bases at V and 3 bases at J; junction bases unmatched: 22. CDR1 KGHSH and CDR2 LQKENI come from the germline V gene.